This T cell receptor (beta chain) was captured by sequencing in a study of blood T cell repertoires in COVID-19. In germline, CDR1 is SNHLY, CDR2 FYNNEI. The V and J ends lost 6 bases and 7 bases, in that order; junction bases with no gene match: 7. The CDR3 length is 14 residues. The repertoire was sequenced with immunoSEQ multiplex PCR; TCRdb's copy has only in-frame clones and lacks some. The repertoire holds 120,000 or so clones, with approximately 80% as singletons. This rearrangement joins TRBV2 to TRBJ1-4; 8 positions match TRBD1. Sequencing used peripheral blood. The source of this sequence is a middle-aged man with active or convalescent COVID-19. Written as DNA, the CDR3 is TGTGCCAGCAGAACTCCCAGGGGGCCTGAAAAACTGTTTTTT. It encodes CASRTPRGPEKLFF.